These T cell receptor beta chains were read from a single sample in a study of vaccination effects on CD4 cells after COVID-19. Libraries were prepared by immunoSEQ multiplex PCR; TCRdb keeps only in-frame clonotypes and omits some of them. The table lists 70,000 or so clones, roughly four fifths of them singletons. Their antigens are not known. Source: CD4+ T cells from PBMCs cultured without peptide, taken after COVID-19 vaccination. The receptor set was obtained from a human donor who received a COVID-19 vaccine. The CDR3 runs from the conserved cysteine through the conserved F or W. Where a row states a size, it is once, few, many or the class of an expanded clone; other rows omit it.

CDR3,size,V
CASGLPPGQGDTEAFF,-,TRBV12-5
CASSLVPANTQYF,-,TRBV7-3
CASSDGQGGSPLHF,-,TRBV10-1
CASSFWADSKGTEAFF,-,TRBV27
CASSKRGDAQNQPQHF,-,TRBV18
CASSSASRSGGGYTF,-,TRBV27
CASSPRYTGTVTDTQYF,-,TRBV18
CASSLLAYSPLHF,-,TRBV7-2
CASSAQGTGELFF,-,TRBV9
CASSQDLGTRTETQYF,-,TRBV14
CSVEVGAKVNEQFF,once,TRBV29-1
CASSLGTTLRETQYF,-,TRBV11-3
CASSQSPGEETQYF,-,TRBV11-1
CASSYPAGGEKLFF,-,TRBV6-2/TRBV6-3
CASSLVSGLEDEQFF,once,TRBV5-1
CASSRDMNTGELFF,-,TRBV5-4
CASSLVTSNYGYTF,-,TRBV7-9
CARSPSYLSNQPQHF,-,TRBV5-3
CASSDSIDSVYGYTF,-,TRBV6-4
CASSKLSSFNQPQHF,-,TRBV19
CASSYGLRADTQYF,-,TRBV19
CSVEVRGQGELFF,-,TRBV29-1
CAISESSSRDTEAFF,-,TRBV10-3
CASSSGTGGWRELFF,-,TRBV5-6
CASSTPPPRQTQYF,-,TRBV19
CATSDSRDRGLTNEKLFF,-,TRBV24-1
CASSFTGYEKLFF,few,TRBV7-2
CASSRAGNTIYF,-,TRBV12-3/TRBV12-4
CASSYGGTGALRDYTF,-,TRBV5-1
CASGGQANTEAFF,-,TRBV27
CAWSVQVTVYGYTF,-,TRBV30
CASRNLAGGNTEAFF,-,TRBV7-9
CASRPGQAGGYTF,few,TRBV27
CASSLEGRETQYF,-,TRBV5-1
CASSFSLTNYGYTF,-,TRBV28
CAWSVGLAGETDTQYF,few,TRBV30
CASSEEAGSNQPQHF,-,TRBV2
CASSVGGNTIYF,few,TRBV2
CASSKQRLRGTEAFF,-,TRBV5-6
CASSLVPGTNQPQHF,-,TRBV5-1
CASSLNRGNTEAFF,-,TRBV7-9
CASSYSIVRGSDTQYF,once,TRBV6-6
CSVAAGTGRDQPQHF,few,TRBV29-1
CASSDSEKLFF,-,TRBV10-1
CASSLSRGQAGGANVLTF,-,TRBV5-6
CASSMGQGRGGVNTEAFF,-,TRBV5-5
CASSLGSVRITEAFF,-,TRBV5-1
CASSYSVGTGELFF,-,TRBV6-5
CASTYGPNQPQHF,-,TRBV6-6
CASSLDGDEKLFF,-,TRBV6-6
CSTSRGVSYNEQFF,-,TRBV29-1
CAWSVRRSTNYGYTF,-,TRBV30
CATSDPGAPETQYF,-,TRBV24-1
CASSVGAGKRWDTQYF,-,TRBV9
CASRGQGINTGELFF,-,TRBV6-5
CASSIANRGDQPQHF,-,TRBV19
CASSQRDRVFGNGYTF,-,TRBV3-1/TRBV3-2
CASSLVGGSNTGELFF,-,TRBV5-4